These T cell receptor beta chains were read from a single sample in a study of blood T cell repertoires in COVID-19. Assay used: immunoSEQ multiplex PCR; TCRdb lists only in-frame clones, some missing. The profile shows around 330,000 clones, roughly 87% of them singletons. The sequenced sample consisted of PBMCs or T cells enriched from blood (not recorded which). Every receptor here comes from a woman between 18 and 29 years old who had recovered from COVID-19. CDR3s include the opening cysteine and the closing phenylalanine or tryptophan. Each record gives: V gene, J gene, D gene, clone size, CDR3 DNA, CDR3 protein. D genes are given only for firm matches. The listing skips clone size in some rows; elsewhere it reads once, few, many or a size class.

TRBV6-2/TRBV6-3,TRBJ2-1,NA,NA,TGTGCCAGCAGTTACCCGGGGGGCGCTTATTTTGGGCAGTTCTTC,CASSYPGGAYFGQFF
TRBV25-1,TRBJ1-1,TRBD1,NA,TGTGCCAGCAGGCCCGGGACAGGGGGATGGACTGAAGCTTTCTTT,CASRPGTGGWTEAFF
TRBV5-1,TRBJ2-1,NA,NA,TGCGCCAGCAGCTTGGCCGGGGCCTACAATGAGCAGTTCTTC,CASSLAGAYNEQFF
TRBV7-9,TRBJ2-1,TRBD2,NA,TGTGCCAGCAACAAGCCGTCTAGCGGGAGGCGTCGCGATGAGCAGTTCTTC,CASNKPSSGRRRDEQFF
TRBV28,TRBJ2-2,TRBD2,NA,TGTGCCAGCAGTTTTAGCGGGAGAGACACCGGGGAGCTGTTTTTT,CASSFSGRDTGELFF
TRBV12-5,TRBJ1-1,TRBD1,NA,TGTGCTAGTGGTATCACAGGGGCCATGAACACTGAAGCTTTCTTT,CASGITGAMNTEAFF
TRBV7-2,TRBJ2-2,NA,NA,TGTGCCAGCAGCCCAAGGGCAGGGTCCGGGGAGCTGTTTTTT,CASSPRAGSGELFF
TRBV20-1,TRBJ1-2,NA,NA,TGCAGTGCTAGTACGGGATTGGCTGGCTACACCTTC,CSASTGLAGYTF
TRBV2,TRBJ2-3,TRBD2,NA,TGTGCCAGCAGTGTACTAGCGGGAGGAACAGATACGCAGTATTTT,CASSVLAGGTDTQYF
TRBV6-5,TRBJ1-1,NA,NA,TGTGCCAGCAGTTCCAGGGGTACGTTTGAAGCTTTCTTT,CASSSRGTFEAFF
TRBV6-5,TRBJ1-4,NA,NA,TGTGCCAGCAGTTACTCTCGGGGGAGTCCTAATGAAAAACTGTTTTTT,CASSYSRGSPNEKLFF
TRBV14,TRBJ1-6,NA,NA,TGTGCCAGCAGCCAAGCGTCTGCGCGGACAGCAGACTATAATTCACCCCTCCACTTT,CASSQASARTADYNSPLHF
TRBV9,TRBJ1-1,TRBD1,NA,TGTGCCAGCAGCGCGGACAGGATGAACACTGAAGCTTTCTTT,CASSADRMNTEAFF
TRBV5-4,TRBJ1-2,TRBD1,NA,TGTGCCAGCAGCCCTTGGGACAGGGGTTACTATGGCTACACCTTC,CASSPWDRGYYGYTF
TRBV9,TRBJ2-7,TRBD2,NA,TGTGCCAGCAGCCCCGGGCCGCCCCCGACTAGCACTACCTACGAGCAGTACTTC,CASSPGPPPTSTTYEQYF
TRBV4-1,TRBJ2-3,NA,NA,TGCGCCAGCAGCCAAGCTCAGTTCACAGATACGCAGTATTTT,CASSQAQFTDTQYF
TRBV28,TRBJ1-5,NA,once,TGTGCCAGCACGTCGACCCAGCGTAGTTGGCCCCAGCATTTT,CASTSTQRSWPQHF
TRBV5-1,TRBJ1-6,TRBD1,NA,TGCGCCAGCAGGCCCGACAGGGGGGTTTCACCCCTCCACTTT,CASRPDRGVSPLHF
TRBV5-1,TRBJ1-5,NA,NA,TGCGCCAGCAGCCTGGGAGCTTCGCAGCCCCAGCATTTT,CASSLGASQPQHF
TRBV5-1,TRBJ2-6,NA,NA,TGCGCCAGCCGGGTAGGGGACTCTGGGGCCAACGTCCTGACTTTC,CASRVGDSGANVLTF
TRBV15,TRBJ2-5,NA,NA,TGTGCCACCAGCAGGGGAGGGGGGGGTGGAGAGACCCAGTACTTC,CATSRGGGGGETQYF
TRBV12-3/TRBV12-4,TRBJ2-2,NA,NA,TGTGCCAGCAGTTTTATCAAGACAAAGATGTTTTTT,CASSFIKTKMFF
TRBV15,TRBJ2-7,NA,NA,TGTGCCACCAGCAGACTCCAGGGAACCTACGAGCAGTACTTC,CATSRLQGTYEQYF
TRBV2,TRBJ2-1,NA,NA,TGTGCCAGCAGTGAAGATTTCAACAATGAGCAGTTCTTC,CASSEDFNNEQFF